The 24 T cell receptor beta chains below were found in one sample sequenced in a study of cytomegalovirus exposure and HLA in healthy donors. PCR employed 60 Vbeta and 13 Jbeta primers. Profiled with immunoSEQ multiplex PCR; TCRdb holds only in-frame clones, not every one. Seen here are roughly 120,000 clones, 80% observed once, and the top ten hold 0.24%. Material for sequencing was PBMCs. Source of these receptors: a man in his fifties or sixties in good health and CMV-seronegative.

The V gene is TRBV9, the J gene TRBJ2-7; TRBD1 agrees at 10 bases. The CDR3 has 14 amino acids. Germline V gene sequence: CDR1 SGDLS, CDR2 YYNGEE. J lost 3 bases, V lost 3 bases, and 3 bases had no gene match. CDR3 loop: CASSARDRGYEQYF. CDR3 nucleotides: TGTGCCAGCAGCGCCCGGGACAGGGGCTACGAGCAGTACTTC.

CDR3 sequence (DNA): TGCGCCAGCACCCTAACCAGGGGGCTTCCTGGATTTAATGAAAAACTGTTTTTT. Translated, it gives CASTLTRGLPGFNEKLFF. The chain uses TRBV4-1 and TRBJ1-4; 8 bases match TRBD1. Trimming removed 7 bases from V and 4 bases from J; junction bases left unmatched: 17. The CDR3 is 18 amino acids. CDR1 MGHRA and CDR2 YSYEKL come from the germline V gene.

This rearrangement joins TRBV28 to TRBJ2-5; 12 positions agree with TRBD2. This CDR3 contains 14 residues. CDR1 is MDHEN, CDR2 SYDVKM, per germline. The V segment lost 8 bases and the J segment 4 bases; nucleotides outside the gene matches: 5. The CDR3 DNA is TGTGCCAGCTATACGACTAGCGGGGGAGAGACCCAGTACTTC. Translation: CASYTTSGGETQYF.

This clone was seen a handful of times. The chain carries TRBV6-1 and TRBJ1-3; D perhaps matches TRBD1 (6 bases). This CDR3 has 13 residues. V gave up 6 bases and J gave up 4 bases, with 10 bases separating them. Germline V gives CDR1 MNHNS, CDR2 SASEGT. CDR3 amino acids: CASRGGGGNTIYF. The CDR3 DNA sequence: TGTGCCAGCAGGGGTGGGGGCGGAAACACCATATATTTT.

The J gene is TRBJ1-1, the V gene TRBV30, with D unclear. Trimming took 3 bases from V and 7 from J, leaving 15 bases between them. Germline CDR1 GTSNPN, CDR2 SVGIG (reference sequence). The CDR3 has 13 residues. This chain's CDR3 is CAWREGSQFEAFF. The CDR3 DNA reads TGTGCCTGGAGGGAGGGCAGCCAGTTTGAAGCTTTCTTT.

This clone was detected once. At one of its ends the junction is not consistent with the germline gene, which may arise from a read error. The gene calls are TRBV19 and TRBJ1-1; possible D gene TRBD1, 6 bases. This CDR3 contains 15 residues. Germline values: CDR1 LNHDA, CDR2 SQIVND (reference sequence). The CDR3 here is CANSTGHKGNTEAFF. In nucleotides, the CDR3 is TGTGCCAATAGTACGGGACACAAAGGGAACACTGAAGCTTTCTTT.

The chain couples TRBV29-1 to TRBJ2-7; 7 nucleotides match TRBD2. The CDR3 runs 15 residues. Germline CDR1 and CDR2: SQVTM and ANQGSEA. The junction had 12 bases not matched to a gene; V was cut back by 5 bases and J by 2 bases. The CDR3 is CSVRLWREGTYEQYF. DNA for the CDR3: TGCAGCGTTCGGCTTTGGAGGGAGGGAACCTACGAGCAGTACTTC.

The rearrangement joins TRBV5-4 to TRBJ2-3; D call uncertain. V lost 0 bases and J lost 1, with 6 bases in between. In germline, CDR1 is SGHNT, CDR2 YYREEE (reference sequence). This CDR3 is 14 amino acids long. The CDR3 loop is CASSLELGTDTQYF. The DNA for the CDR3 is TGTGCCAGCAGCTTGGAGCTGGGCACAGATACGCAGTATTTT. Variable domain in full (rest from reference TRBV5-4 and TRBJ2-3): ETGVTQSPTHLIKTRGQQVTLRCSSQSGHNTVSWYQQALGQGPQFIFQYYREEENGRGNFPPRFSGLQFPNYSSELNVNALELDDSALYLCASSLELGTDTQYFGPGTRLTVL.

DNA for the CDR3: TGTGCCAGCAGCTCCCCCCGGGGGGGCGAGACCGGGGAGCTGTTTTTT. Translating gives CASSSPRGGETGELFF. This chain joins TRBV5-4 and TRBJ2-2; 8 bases fit TRBD2. Germline V lookup: CDR1 SGHNT, CDR2 YYREEE (reference sequence). The CDR3 totals 16 residues. Unmatched junction bases numbered 9, after V lost 3 bases and J lost 5 bases.

V usage is TRBV9 and J usage is TRBJ1-6; D not resolved. Germline CDR1 is SGDLS and CDR2 is YYNGEE. The V end was cut by 3 bases, the J end by 0 bases, with 7 bases between. The CDR3 is 15 residues long. The CDR3 loop reads CASSGGRSYNSPLHF. CDR3 coding DNA: TGTGCCAGCAGCGGAGGTCGCTCCTATAATTCACCCCTCCACTTT. The whole variable domain, remainder taken from reference TRBV9 and TRBJ1-6, is DSGVTQTPKHLITATGQRVTLRCSPRSGDLSVYWYQQSLDQGLQFLIQYYNGEERAKGNILERFSAQQFPDLHSELNLSSLELGDSALYFCASSGGRSYNSPLHFGNGTRLTVT.

This clone was recorded once. This sequence joins TRBV28 and TRBJ1-3; possible D gene TRBD1, 6 bases. Germline CDR1 reads MDHEN; CDR2 reads SYDVKM. V lost 6 bases to trimming and J lost 9 bases, with 18 bases between them. CDR3 length: 14 residues. The CDR3 spells CASRLGGGRSTIYF. The CDR3 DNA follows: TGTGCCAGCAGACTGGGCGGGGGGCGCTCCACCATATATTTT.

This clone was seen a handful of times. V usage is TRBV18 and J usage is TRBJ1-4, with TRBD1 identical over 9 bases. CDR3 length: 17 amino acids. The V gene's germline CDR1 is KGHSH and CDR2 LQKENI. V gave up 8 bases and J gave up 8 bases; unmatched junction bases: 18. CDR3 bases: TGTGCCAGCGCCATAGGCACAGGGGGCGCGGTAGGGGAAAAACTGTTTTTT. This sequence encodes CASAIGTGGAVGEKLFF.

The table lists this clone with a count of one. The chain is built from TRBV5-1 and TRBJ1-2; D might be TRBD1 (5 bases). Trimming took 4 bases from V and 1 from J, leaving 8 bases between them. Germline V lookup: CDR1 SGHRS, CDR2 YFSETQ. The CDR3 runs 13 residues. CDR3 in amino acids: CASSEQVNYGYTF. CDR3 DNA sequence: TGCGCCAGCAGCGAACAGGTTAACTATGGCTACACCTTC. Complete variable domain (other parts from reference TRBV5-1 and TRBJ1-2): KAGVTQTPRYLIKTRGQQVTLSCSPISGHRSVSWYQQTPGQGLQFLFEYFSETQRNKGNFPGRFSGRQFSNSRSEMNVSTLELGDSALYLCASSEQVNYGYTFGSGTRLTVV.

J is TRBJ2-1 and V is TRBV5-3; weak D call: TRBD1 (7 bases). TRBV5-3 is an open reading frame, and its role is uncertain. Trimming removed 4 bases from V and 10 bases from J, with 36 bases in between. There are 20 residues in the CDR3. The CDR3 bases are TGTGCCAGAAGCCCAACACCCCGAAACGGCGGACAGGTAGGGGCGGGAGAGCAGTTCTTC. This encodes CARSPTPRNGGQVGAGEQFF.

The gene calls are TRBV2 and TRBJ2-3, with a tentative D call TRBD1 (5 bases). In germline, CDR1 is SNHLY, CDR2 FYNNEI. The CDR3 is 12 residues long. The V end lost 6 bases, the J end lost 5 bases, and 9 bases lay between the germline ends. CDR3 bases: TGTGCCAGCAGGGACATGGGAGATACGCAGTATTTT. Residues: CASRDMGDTQYF.

The J gene is TRBJ2-5, the V gene TRBV5-6; 9 bases agree with TRBD2. This CDR3 has 16 residues. With V trimmed by 2 bases and J by 2 bases, 7 bases remained unmatched. Germline V gene sequence: CDR1 SGHDT, CDR2 YYEEEE. CDR3 amino acids: CASSFRGGAQQETQYF. CDR3 bases: TGTGCCAGCAGCTTTCGCGGGGGGGCCCAACAAGAGACCCAGTACTTC.

This sequence joins TRBV19 and TRBJ1-2; TRBD1 matches 7 bases. V shed 4 bases and J 5 bases; nucleotides not matched to a gene: 4. CDR1 is LNHDA and CDR2 is SQIVND in the germline V gene (reference sequence). The CDR3 is 13 residues long. In DNA form, the CDR3 reads TGTGCCAGTAGTACGGGACAGTTTTATGGCTACACCTTC. It specifies CASSTGQFYGYTF.

This clone has a single count. The chain uses TRBV28 and TRBJ1-3; no clear D gene. Trimming stripped 7 bases from V and 0 bases from J, with 16 bases between. The CDR3 length is 16 residues. Germline V gene sequence: CDR1 MDHEN, CDR2 SYDVKM. In DNA form, the CDR3 reads TGTGCCAGCACCCCGCACCGGGGTCTCTCTGGAAACACCATATATTTT. This codes for CASTPHRGLSGNTIYF.

This clone was picked up one time. As DNA, the CDR3 is TGCAGCGTTGCCCATGAGACCCAGTACTTC. Translated: CSVAHETQYF. The chain carries TRBV29-1 and TRBJ2-5; no reliable D call. Germline V gene lookup returns CDR1 SQVTM and CDR2 ANQGSEA. The CDR3 has 10 amino acids. V was clipped by 4 bases and J by 5 bases, with 5 bases between them.

The genes are TRBV4-2 and TRBJ1-1; 7 nucleotides match TRBD1. The V and J ends lost 0 bases and 1 base, in that order; junction bases with no gene match: 8. This CDR3 has 17 amino acids. CDR1 and CDR2 from the germline V gene are LGHNA and YNFKEQ. CDR3 nucleotides: TGTGCCAGCAGCCAAGAGGGGACAGTAACCGGGAACACTGAAGCTTTCTTT. Its translation is CASSQEGTVTGNTEAFF.

The chain is built from TRBV5-1 and TRBJ2-5, with a weak D call TRBD1 (6 bases). The ends were cut back, 4 bases at V and 2 bases at J, with 21 bases in the middle. Looked up from germline, CDR1 is SGHRS and CDR2 is YFSETQ. CDR3 length: 17 amino acids. The CDR3 spells CASSAPRQVRLQETQYF. Here the CDR3 DNA reads TGCGCCAGCAGCGCTCCCCGACAGGTTCGGTTACAAGAGACCCAGTACTTC.

There are a few counts of this clone. The CDR3 bases are TGCAGTGCTTACAGGGCAAGCTACACCTTC. Translating gives CSAYRASYTF. The gene calls are TRBV20-1 and TRBJ1-2, with D maybe TRBD1 (6 bases). This CDR3 contains 10 residues. V was shortened by 5 bases and J by 9 bases, with 10 bases between the two germline ends. Germline CDR1 DFQATT, CDR2 SNEGSKA (reference sequence).

This clone was recorded a few times. The chain couples TRBV29-1 to TRBJ2-1; perhaps TRBD1 as D (5 bases). CDR3 length equals 12 residues. Trimming pared 4 bases from V and 14 bases from J, leaving 18 bases between. Germline CDR1 SQVTM, CDR2 ANQGSEA. Here the CDR3 DNA reads TGCAGCGTTGCCTTAGACTCATCGACAGAGTTCTTC. This translates into CSVALDSSTEFF.

J is TRBJ1-5 and V is TRBV19; TRBD1 agrees at 7 bases. V shed 9 bases, J shed 7 bases, and the junction held 3 bases outside the gene matches. The germline V gene has CDR1 LNHDA and CDR2 SQIVND (reference sequence). There are 11 residues in the CDR3. The CDR3 nucleotides read TGTGCCAGCCAGGGGGGCCAGCCCCAGCATTTT. Protein product: CASQGGQPQHF.